The T cell receptor beta chain described here comes from a study of cytomegalovirus exposure and HLA in healthy donors. CDR3 size: 14 residues. V gave up 5 bases and J gave up 4 bases; unmatched junction bases: 8. Looked up from germline, CDR1 is WNHNN and CDR2 is SYGVQD (reference sequence). Healthy bone marrow donors made up the donors. Study-wide results and caveats: Later analysis found that TCR beta chains associated with HLA were more clonally expanded than other, equally common chains. Follow-up analysis seemed to connect common viral pathogens with several of the most significant clusters identified. In an earlier analysis, most TCR beta V segments were productive about 87% or about 30% of the time.

On this clone: As yet, its antigen is unknown.

It was with 60 Vbeta and 13 Jbeta primers that the PCR ran. Measured with immunoSEQ multiplex PCR; TCRdb has only the in-frame clones, and not every one. The data hold 150,000 to 200,000 clones, with approximately 75% observed a single time. Specimen: PBMCs. The chain employs TRBV10-1 and TRBJ2-7; TRBD1 aligns across 7 bases. The receptor's source is a woman aged 18 to 35 in good health and CMV-seronegative. The CDR3 spells CASSRDSQEYEQYF. The CDR3 nucleotides read TGCGCCAGCAGTCGGGACAGCCAGGAATACGAGCAGTACTTC.